A selection of T cell receptor beta chains follows, all from one sample in a study of blood T cell repertoires in COVID-19. Generated by immunoSEQ multiplex PCR, the TCRdb table keeps only in-frame clones and is missing some. The table includes about 90,000 clones, 80% to 95% detected once. The source material was peripheral blood. These receptor sequences come from a human donor with active COVID-19. The donor label of this sample is uncertain. Both conserved end residues are part of each CDR3. D genes are given only for firm matches. Some rows have no size entry. The others give once, few or many, or a class for an expanded clone.

V	J	D	size	length	CDR3	DNA
TRBV7-2	TRBJ2-2	NA	NA	14	CASSLYTLTGELFF	TGTGCCAGCAGCTTATACACGCTCACCGGGGAGCTGTTTTTT
TRBV2	TRBJ1-1	NA	NA	15	CASSEAGVGKTEAFF	TGTGCCAGCAGTGAAGCGGGAGTGGGGAAGACTGAAGCTTTCTTT
TRBV4-3	TRBJ2-1	NA	once	14	CASSQDLTSRGLFF	TGCGCCAGCAGCCAAGATCTGACCTCCCGAGGGTTGTTCTTC
TRBV6-5	TRBJ2-7	TRBD1	NA	15	CASSPRDRISHEQYF	TGTGCCAGCAGTCCCAGGGACAGAATTTCCCACGAGCAGTACTTC
TRBV10-1	TRBJ2-5	TRBD2	NA	17	CASSESLASGGQETQYF	TGCGCCAGCAGTGAGTCGCTAGCTAGCGGGGGACAAGAGACCCAGTACTTC
TRBV7-3	TRBJ1-1	NA	once	13	CASSSLRDTEAFF	TGTGCCAGCAGCTCGTTACGAGACACTGAAGCTTTCTTT
TRBV3-1/TRBV3-2	TRBJ2-7	NA	NA	14	CASSYGGNSYEQYF	TGTGCCAGCAGCTATGGGGGGAACTCCTACGAGCAGTACTTC
TRBV9	TRBJ1-5	NA	NA	15	CASSVDGGSGQPQHF	TGTGCCAGCAGCGTAGACGGGGGTTCAGGTCAGCCCCAGCATTTT
TRBV5-4	TRBJ2-1	TRBD2	NA	16	CASSLTSGLSYNEQFF	TGTGCCAGCAGCTTGACTAGCGGCCTGAGTTACAATGAGCAGTTCTTC
TRBV7-2	TRBJ1-5	TRBD1	few	16	CASSSGTGRVGQPQHF	TGTGCCAGCAGCTCCGGGACAGGGAGAGTGGGTCAGCCCCAGCATTTT
TRBV9	TRBJ1-1	TRBD1	NA	14	CASSVGQGHTEAFF	TGTGCCAGCAGCGTCGGACAGGGCCACACTGAAGCTTTCTTT
TRBV3-1/TRBV3-2	TRBJ1-4	NA	NA	14	CASSQMFGDEKLFF	TGTGCCAGCAGCCAAATGTTCGGGGATGAAAAACTGTTTTTT
TRBV27	TRBJ2-1	TRBD2	NA	14	CASSLWRGDNEQFF	TGTGCCAGCAGTTTATGGCGGGGGGACAATGAGCAGTTCTTC
TRBV3-1/TRBV3-2	TRBJ2-7	TRBD1	NA	14	CASSLQGYAYEQYF	TGTGCCAGCAGCTTACAGGGGTACGCCTACGAGCAGTACTTC
TRBV6-5	TRBJ1-1	TRBD1	NA	13	CASRQGARTEAFF	TGTGCCAGCCGACAGGGGGCGCGAACTGAAGCTTTCTTT
TRBV6-5	TRBJ2-7	NA	few	11	CASSSPYEQYF	TGTGCCAGCAGCTCCCCCTACGAGCAGTACTTC
TRBV6-5	TRBJ1-5	NA	NA	12	CASRAGDQPQHF	TGTGCCAGCAGGGCAGGGGATCAGCCCCAGCATTTT
TRBV5-1	TRBJ1-6	TRBD1	NA	15	CASSQGQGGNSPLHF	TGCGCCAGCAGCCAGGGACAGGGGGGTAATTCACCCCTCCACTTT
TRBV9	TRBJ1-6	TRBD1	NA	15	CASSPTGTGNSPLHF	TGTGCCAGCAGCCCGACCGGGACAGGTAATTCACCCCTCCACTTT
TRBV11-2	TRBJ2-7	TRBD2	NA	14	CASSLSGGEYEQYF	TGTGCCAGCAGCCTTAGCGGGGGGGAATACGAGCAGTACTTC
TRBV15	TRBJ2-2	NA	NA	13	CATAEGLTGELFF	TGTGCCACCGCGGAGGGACTCACCGGGGAGCTGTTTTTT
TRBV5-1	TRBJ2-7	NA	NA	14	CASSLDSWGSEQYF	TGCGCCAGCAGCTTGGATAGCTGGGGCTCCGAGCAGTACTTC
TRBV6-5	TRBJ1-1	TRBD1	NA	14	CASTNGQGNTEAFF	TGTGCCAGCACCAACGGACAGGGCAACACTGAAGCTTTCTTT
TRBV5-1	TRBJ2-5	NA	NA	12	CASSFVQETQYF	TGCGCCAGCAGCTTCGTCCAAGAGACCCAGTACTTC
TRBV13	TRBJ1-2	TRBD1	NA	13	CASTDRRNYGYTF	TGTGCCAGCACGGACAGGAGGAACTATGGCTACACCTTC
TRBV7-9	TRBJ2-3	NA	NA	14	CASSLAAPRDTQYF	TGTGCCAGCAGCTTAGCTGCGCCGAGGGATACGCAGTATTTT
TRBV7-2	TRBJ2-3	TRBD2	once	17	CASSLYDSGGVTDTQYF	TGTGCCAGCAGCTTGTATGATAGCGGGGGGGTTACAGATACGCAGTATTTT
TRBV12-3/TRBV12-4	TRBJ1-2	NA	NA	13	CASIDPRGYGYTF	TGTGCCAGCATCGACCCCAGGGGTTATGGCTACACCTTC
TRBV5-5	TRBJ2-5	NA	NA	13	CASSLEYGETQYF	TGTGCCAGCAGCTTGGAGTACGGAGAGACCCAGTACTTC
TRBV6-2/TRBV6-3	TRBJ1-1	NA	NA	14	CASSSTVGGTEAFF	TGTGCCAGCAGTTCCACGGTCGGGGGCACTGAAGCTTTCTTT
TRBV11-2	TRBJ2-3	TRBD2	NA	18	CASSLRTSGTPPTDTQYF	TGTGCCAGCAGCCTAAGGACTAGCGGGACCCCCCCCACAGATACGCAGTATTTT
TRBV5-6	TRBJ1-2	NA	NA	14	CASSLYQGLYGYTF	TGTGCCAGCAGCTTGTATCAGGGACTCTATGGCTACACCTTC
TRBV28	TRBJ2-3	NA	NA	17	CASSLDPAGWDTDTQYF	TGTGCCAGCAGTTTAGACCCCGCGGGGTGGGACACAGATACGCAGTATTTT
TRBV5-1	TRBJ1-1	TRBD1	NA	15	CASSLEGQGLTEAFF	TGCGCCAGCAGCTTGGAGGGACAGGGACTCACTGAAGCTTTCTTT
TRBV9	TRBJ1-1	NA	NA	13	CASSVAMNTEAFF	TGTGCCAGCAGCGTAGCCATGAACACTGAAGCTTTCTTT
TRBV5-1	TRBJ2-3	NA	NA	16	CASSPGSSGGTDTQYF	TGCGCCAGCAGCCCGGGCTCATCGGGGGGCACAGATACGCAGTATTTT